A single sample is the source of the 23 T cell receptor beta chains below, sequenced in a study of T cells in Graves' hyperthyroidism and ophthalmopathy. Amplification targeted TCR beta CDR3 regions from RNA transcripts. A first-round RT-PCR of the TCR CDR3 used the HTBI primer set. In TCRdb, the multiplex PCR reads were re-called with MiXCR into one record per CDR3 protein. The profile shows about 380,000 distinct CDR3 sequences, about 18% of them singletons. The sample consisted of blood. The receptors derive from a man aged 18 to 35 with Graves' ophthalmopathy.

This clonotype came up a few times. This chain joins TRBV12-3 or TRBV12-4 and TRBJ1-5; 8 nucleotides line up with TRBD1. The CDR3 runs 16 residues. J gave up 1 base and V 5 bases, and 7 bases lay outside the gene matches. CDR3 protein: CASSTGGHSSNQPQHF. The CDR3 DNA follows: TGTGCCAGCAGTACAGGGGGACATTCCAGCAATCAGCCCCAGCATTTT.

There are a few counts of this clonotype. The J gene is TRBJ1-6, the V gene TRBV19, with a tentative D call TRBD1 (5 bases). The V end was cut by 4 bases, the J end by 9 bases, with 16 bases between. Germline CDR1 and CDR2: LNHDA and SQIVND (reference sequence). The CDR3 runs to 15 residues. CDR3 nucleotides: TGTGCCAGTAGTAGTGGACAAGGCACGTCTTCACCCCTCCACTTT. This codes for CASSSGQGTSSPLHF.

This clonotype was detected many times. The rearrangement uses TRBV2 and TRBJ2-2, with D perhaps given as TRBD1 or TRBD2 (5 bases each). The CDR3 spans 10 residues. Trimming left V 6 bases short and J 9 bases short, with 5 bases between. Germline V lookup: CDR1 SNHLY, CDR2 FYNNEI. The CDR3 is CASRGRELFF. The CDR3 DNA reads TGTGCCAGCAGGGGACGGGAGCTGTTTTTT.

This sequence joins TRBV10-3 and TRBJ2-5; TRBD2 agrees at 13 bases. Unmatched junction bases numbered 8, after V lost 4 bases and J lost 9 bases. Germline CDR1 ENHRY, CDR2 SYGVKD. This CDR3 is 15 amino acids long. This chain's CDR3 is CAISGGTSGNRAQYF. Here the CDR3 DNA reads TGTGCCATCAGTGGGGGGACTAGCGGGAACCGGGCCCAGTACTTC.

This clonotype was recorded at least ten times. V and J are TRBV5-1 and TRBJ2-7; tentatively, D is TRBD2 (6 bases). Germline CDR1 SGHRS, CDR2 YFSETQ. The CDR3 has 15 residues. Trimming stripped 0 bases from V and 4 bases from J, with 14 bases between. CDR3 region: CASSLGRQGGYEQYF. In DNA form, the CDR3 reads TGCGCCAGCAGCTTGGGCCGGCAGGGAGGATACGAGCAGTACTTC.

This clonotype has at least ten counts. V and J are TRBV11-2 and TRBJ2-1; D might be TRBD1 (5 bases). Trimming cost V 2 bases and J 0 bases, with 11 bases left between them. The V gene's germline CDR1 is SGHAT and CDR2 FQNNGV. The CDR3 runs to 16 residues. CDR3 residues: CASSLRGRSSYNEQFF. DNA of the CDR3: TGTGCCAGCAGCTTAAGGGGCCGTAGCTCCTACAATGAGCAGTTCTTC. Full variable domain (outside the CDR3, taken from reference TRBV11-2 and TRBJ2-1): EAGVAQSPRYKIIEKRQSVAFWCNPISGHATLYWYQQILGQGPKLLIQFQNNGVVDDSQLPKDRFSAERLKGVDSTLKIQPAKLEDSAVYLCASSLRGRSSYNEQFFGPGTRLTVL.

This clonotype was observed a few times. The rearrangement joins TRBV14 to TRBJ2-3; D may be TRBD2 (6 bases). CDR1 SGHDN and CDR2 FVKESK come from the germline V gene. CDR3 size: 13 residues. Between the trimmed V and J ends, which lost 3 bases and 7 bases, there was a span of 11 bases. The CDR3 spells CASSHASAHTQYF. The CDR3 nucleotides are TGTGCCAGCAGCCATGCTAGCGCTCATACGCAGTATTTT.

The chain uses TRBV7-2 and TRBJ1-2; 9 nucleotides match TRBD1. The CDR3 has 14 amino acids. The germline V gene encodes CDR1 SGHTA and CDR2 FQGNSA. The J segment lost 5 bases and the V segment lost 5 bases, leaving 6 bases of the junction unmatched. The CDR3 reads CASSQGQGLYGYTF. CDR3 nucleotides: TGTGCCAGCAGCCAGGGACAGGGCTTGTATGGCTACACCTTC.

Many counts were recorded for this clonotype. The rearrangement links TRBV20-1 to TRBJ1-5, with D maybe TRBD1 (5 bases). The CDR3 has 14 residues. The V end lost 1 base, the J end lost 7 bases, and 14 bases lay between the germline ends. Germline-derived CDR1 and CDR2 are DFQATT and SNEGSKA (reference sequence). The CDR3 protein is CSARVRGGTQPQHF. CDR3 nucleotide sequence: TGCAGTGCTAGAGTCCGTGGGGGTACCCAGCCCCAGCATTTT.

This clonotype was observed a handful of times. The V gene is TRBV27, the J gene TRBJ1-5; TRBD1 agrees at 8 bases. Germline V CDR1 and CDR2: MNHEY, SMNVEV (reference sequence). The CDR3 extends over 19 amino acids. V was pared by 5 bases and J by 0 bases, with 15 bases of the junction left unmatched. The CDR3 nucleotides read TGTGCCAGCAGTCCACTCCCTGGACAGGGTTCCAATAGCAATCAGCCCCAGCATTTT. Translation gives CASSPLPGQGSNSNQPQHF.

The sample holds a few counts of this clonotype. The chain is built from TRBV14 and TRBJ2-4, with D possibly matching TRBD1 (6 bases). The CDR3 extends over 13 amino acids. The V end was cut by 9 bases, the J end by 4 bases, with 13 bases between. Germline V CDR1 and CDR2: SGHDN, FVKESK. The CDR3 coding sequence is TGTGCCAGTTCGACAGGTCTAAAAAACATTCAGTACTTC. Protein sequence: CASSTGLKNIQYF.

This clonotype was counted ten times or more. The chain carries TRBV13 and TRBJ1-6, with D tentatively TRBD1 (5 bases). Germline CDR1 is PRHDT and CDR2 is FYEKMQ (reference sequence). This CDR3 has 15 residues. The V end lost 6 bases, the J end lost 7 bases, and 16 bases lay between the germline ends. In DNA, the CDR3 is TGTGCCAGCAGGGGTTTGGGGACGGTGAATTCACCCCTCCACTTT. Translated: CASRGLGTVNSPLHF.

The chain combines TRBV24-1 with TRBJ1-2, with 7 bases lining up with TRBD1. The CDR3 has 11 residues. Germline V CDR1 and CDR2: KGHDR, SFDVKD. V shed 10 bases, J shed 3 bases, and the junction held 1 base outside the gene matches. CDR3: CATGTDYGYTF. In nucleotides, the CDR3 is TGTGCCACAGGGACAGACTATGGCTACACCTTC.

V gene TRBV7-2 combines with J gene TRBJ1-4; perhaps TRBD1 as D (5 bases). V gave up 5 bases and J gave up 0 bases, with 16 bases separating them. The CDR3 is 17 residues long. Germline lookup yields CDR1 SGHTA and CDR2 FQGNSA. CDR3 loop: CASSPNGRAATNEKLFF. The CDR3 coding sequence is TGTGCCAGCAGCCCCAACGGCAGGGCCGCAACTAATGAAAAACTGTTTTTT.

This clonotype occurred a few times. This chain uses TRBV20-1 with TRBJ2-1; 11 bases are a match to TRBD2. Trimming took 6 bases from V and 8 from J; bases not matched to a gene: 12. The CDR3 runs 15 residues. Germline V gene sequence: CDR1 DFQATT, CDR2 SNEGSKA (reference sequence). The CDR3 is CSAQFSGGAWDEQFF. The CDR3 DNA is TGCAGTGCCCAATTTAGCGGGGGGGCATGGGATGAGCAGTTCTTC.

In this sample, this clonotype turned up a few times. This chain joins TRBV4-1 and TRBJ1-5; D is uncertain. The germline gives CDR1 MGHRA, CDR2 YSYEKL. There are 15 residues in the CDR3. V was trimmed by 1 base and J by 4 bases, leaving 11 bases between them. CDR3 coding DNA: TGCGCCAGCAGCCAAGTGTATACGACGAATCAGCCCCAGCATTTT. Protein product: CASSQVYTTNQPQHF.

This clonotype was counted ten times or more. The CDR3 spells CASSEFGTYGYTF. The CDR3 nucleotides read TGCGCCAGCAGTGAATTCGGGACCTATGGCTACACCTTC. V is TRBV10-1 and J is TRBJ1-2; maybe TRBD1 (5 bases). The CDR3 is made up of 13 amino acids. The V end was cut by 3 bases, the J end by 4 bases, with 9 bases between. Germline CDR1 is WNHNN and CDR2 is SYGVQD (reference sequence).

As concerns this clonotype: At one end the junction does not follow the germline gene, possibly because of a read error. The J gene is TRBJ2-1, the V gene TRBV12-3 or TRBV12-4, with 10 bases lining up with TRBD2. The length of the CDR3 is 19 residues. The CDR3 protein is CASTPLRGLAGALYNEQLF. The DNA of the CDR3 is TGTGCCAGTACCCCCCTGAGAGGGCTAGCGGGGGCCCTTTACAATGAGCAGCTCTTC.

This chain joins TRBV7-9 and TRBJ1-6; D may be TRBD1 (5 bases). The V gene's germline CDR1 is SEHNR and CDR2 FQNEAQ (reference sequence). V was trimmed by 4 bases and J by 8 bases, leaving 18 bases between them. This CDR3 spans 16 amino acids. CDR3 region: CASSSDGHLGDSPLHF. The CDR3 DNA is TGTGCCAGCAGCTCGGATGGACACCTCGGGGATTCACCCCTCCACTTT.

The chain has TRBV11-3 and TRBJ2-3; D is possibly TRBD2 (6 bases). V dropped 4 bases and J dropped 3 bases, with 17 bases sitting between them. CDR3 length: 16 amino acids. CDR1 and CDR2 from the germline V gene are SGHNT and YENEEA. The chain's CDR3 is CASSSRTGRETDTQYF. DNA of the CDR3: TGTGCCAGCAGCTCCAGGACTGGCCGGGAGACAGATACGCAGTATTTT.

This clonotype appeared many times. The chain carries TRBV5-1 and TRBJ1-6; D perhaps matches TRBD1 (6 bases). With 0 bases removed from V and 9 bases from J, the gap between germline ends came to 13 bases. From germline, CDR1 is SGHRS and CDR2 YFSETQ. The CDR3 consists of 15 residues. The CDR3 DNA is TGCGCCAGCAGCTTGGTAACAGGGTTGAGTTCACCCCTCCACTTT. This sequence encodes CASSLVTGLSSPLHF.

Only a few counts were recorded for this clonotype. This chain connects TRBV13 to TRBJ2-2; D not certain. CDR3 length equals 15 residues. Per the germline V gene, CDR1 is PRHDT and CDR2 is FYEKMQ (reference sequence). V lost 2 bases and J 0 bases, leaving 7 bases between the germline ends. The CDR3 coding sequence is TGTGCCAGCAGCTTATGGACCGCGAACACCGGGGAGCTGTTTTTT. The encoded protein is CASSLWTANTGELFF.

In its sample, this clonotype was seen many times. J is TRBJ1-4 and V is TRBV12-3 or TRBV12-4; 7 bases are shared with TRBD1. The CDR3 is 14 residues long. The V and J ends lost 6 bases and 3 bases, in that order; junction bases with no gene match: 4. The CDR3 sequence: CASRETGPNEKLFF. The CDR3, as DNA: TGTGCCAGCAGGGAGACAGGGCCTAATGAAAAACTGTTTTTT.